The 7 T cell receptor beta chains given below trace back to one sample, sequenced in a study of regulatory T cells in long-lasting Graves disease. For TCR beta, libraries came from iRepertoire HTBI primers and Arm-PCR of CDR3 regions. Using its own MiXCR run on the multiplex PCR reads, TCRdb lists one record per CDR3 protein. The repertoire holds roughly 430,000 distinct CDR3 sequences, with 16% as singletons. The time point here: newly diagnosed GD, antithyroid drugs for less than 3 months. PBMCs provided the RNA from which the TCR library was made. The data were also submitted as part of a second study, on T cells in Graves' hyperthyroidism and ophthalmopathy.

The sample in question was peripheral blood mononuclear cells (PBMCs), obtained at new diagnosis, from a patient treated with antithyroid drugs. Source of these receptors: a woman aged 25 to 39 with Graves disease.

V and J are TRBV9 and TRBJ1-2; 7 nucleotides match TRBD1. Germline V gives CDR1 SGDLS, CDR2 YYNGEE. Trimming cost V 4 bases and J 2 bases; bases outside gene matches: 17. The CDR3 has 18 residues. The CDR3 loop reads CASSLAGQEGTDNYGYTF. Here the CDR3 DNA reads TGTGCCAGCAGCCTAGCAGGCCAAGAAGGGACAGACAACTATGGCTACACCTTC.

The CDR3 loop is CASSREGRKTQYF. The DNA of the CDR3 is TGTGCCAGTAGTAGGGAGGGCCGGAAGACCCAGTACTTC. V gene TRBV19 combines with J gene TRBJ2-5; 7 bases fit TRBD2. This CDR3 has 13 residues. Per the germline V gene, CDR1 is LNHDA and CDR2 is SQIVND (reference sequence). V shed 4 bases, J shed 6 bases, and the junction held 5 bases outside the gene matches.

This clonotype came up many times. The chain couples TRBV12-3 or TRBV12-4 to TRBJ1-2; 9 positions agree with TRBD1. This CDR3 spans 14 amino acids. V trimming: 6 bases; J trimming: 9 bases; junction bases outside the gene matches: 11. The CDR3 is CASRTGTGLPSYTF. Written as DNA, the CDR3 is TGTGCCAGCAGAACCGGGACAGGGTTACCCAGCTACACCTTC.

The genes are TRBV25-1 and TRBJ1-1; perhaps TRBD1 as D (6 bases). V lost 6 bases and J lost 1, with 15 bases in between. The CDR3 is 15 amino acids. Germline V gene data show CDR1 as MGHDK and CDR2 as SYGVNS. The CDR3 sequence: CASSSPGAGNTEAFF. As DNA, the CDR3 is TGTGCCAGCAGCTCACCGGGGGCGGGGAACACTGAAGCTTTCTTT.

This clonotype was observed at least ten times. V usage is TRBV4-1 and J usage is TRBJ2-7; maybe TRBD2 (6 bases). Trimming left V 4 bases short and J 0 bases short, with 22 bases between. Germline CDR1 MGHRA, CDR2 YSYEKL. The CDR3 runs to 18 residues. The CDR3 is CASSPIAAFGARSYEQYF. As DNA, the CDR3 is TGCGCCAGCAGCCCAATAGCGGCCTTTGGCGCCCGCTCCTACGAGCAGTACTTC.

This clonotype was counted many times. This chain joins TRBV6-1 and TRBJ2-7; D unresolved. The CDR3 runs to 13 residues. Trimming removed 5 bases at V and 0 bases at J, with 8 bases between. Germline V gene sequence: CDR1 MNHNS, CDR2 SASEGT. CDR3 sequence: CASSLDFSYEQYF. CDR3 bases: TGTGCCAGCAGTCTAGATTTCTCCTACGAGCAGTACTTC.

At least ten counts were recorded for this clonotype. The genes are TRBV6-1 and TRBJ2-5; 11 bases fit TRBD1. V lost 6 bases to trimming and J lost 5 bases; unmatched junction nucleotides: 5. Looked up from germline, CDR1 is MNHNS and CDR2 is SASEGT. The CDR3 has 14 amino acids. CDR3 sequence: CASRVDRGLETQYF. In DNA form, the CDR3 reads TGTGCCAGCAGAGTGGACAGGGGGCTCGAGACCCAGTACTTC.